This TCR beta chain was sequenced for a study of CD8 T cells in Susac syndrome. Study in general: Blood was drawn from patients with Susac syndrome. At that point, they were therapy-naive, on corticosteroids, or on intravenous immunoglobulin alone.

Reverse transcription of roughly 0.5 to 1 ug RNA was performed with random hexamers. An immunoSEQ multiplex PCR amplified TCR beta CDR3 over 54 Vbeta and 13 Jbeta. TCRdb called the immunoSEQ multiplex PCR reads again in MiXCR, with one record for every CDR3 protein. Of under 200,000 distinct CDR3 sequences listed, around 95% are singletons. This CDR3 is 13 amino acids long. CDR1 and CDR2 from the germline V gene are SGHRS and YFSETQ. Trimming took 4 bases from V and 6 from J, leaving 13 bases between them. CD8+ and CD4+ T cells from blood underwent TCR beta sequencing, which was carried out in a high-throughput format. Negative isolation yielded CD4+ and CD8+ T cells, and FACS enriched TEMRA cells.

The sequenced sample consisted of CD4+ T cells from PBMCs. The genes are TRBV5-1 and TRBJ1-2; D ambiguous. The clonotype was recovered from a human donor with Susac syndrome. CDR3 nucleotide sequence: TGCGCCAGCAGCACTGCACCCATGAATGGCTACACCTTC. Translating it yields CASSTAPMNGYTF.